This TCR beta chain was found in a study of blood T cell repertoires in COVID-19 (dated by TCRdb to 2018 to 2020). Looking at the study overall: Collaborator samples came from the United States, Italy and Spain and covered acute and convalescent phases of COVID-19. The prospective study material was composed of cDNA or gDNA derived from T cells, B-cell-depleted T cells, or PBMCs. Deeply sampled blood TCRbeta repertoires from subjects exposed to, actively infected with, or recovered from COVID-19 were included in the dataset. A freely available public database, intended as a resource for researchers studying the immune response to SARS-CoV-2, is where the repertoires were released. The samples were drawn from the first 160 participants of the ongoing ImmuneRACE study and from over 950 subjects provided by 6 global collaborators. Sample metadata almost always included a de-identified subject ID, COVID-19 status, age in years and sex. Where available, HLA class I and class II types were taken from metadata supplied by the sample provider and were not determined by assay-based typing. Findings and caveats that apply to the study as a whole: How much clinical and demographic metadata was included differed by source and by participant, and the metadata was provided uncurated.

The immunoSEQ Assay, a bias-controlled multiplex PCR, was used to amplify TCRbeta CDR3 regions from genomic DNA. The paper's data handling went like this. Within the assay, amplification of reference gene primers was used to estimate how many nucleated cells each sample contained. Sequence reads were collapsed and filtered to measure the absolute abundance of every unique TCRbeta CDR3 rearrangement. For each sample, productive Simpson clonality was calculated by taking the square root of Simpson's diversity index across productive rearrangements. What TCRdb holds here is the immuneACCESS table cut down to in-frame rearrangements. Part of the clones is not present; checked against another copy, under half of the missing clones reflect an unresolved V gene, and the others are unexplained. That table furnishes V, J and clone size, whereas the DNA furnished D and trimming. The sample table records 200,000 to 300,000 clones; roughly 84% of these occur just once. The ten most abundant clones make up about 1.5% of the sample.

Samples from volunteer blood donors who had recovered from COVID-19 were contributed by a second Seattle source. Whole blood was collected in K2EDTA tubes by collaborating institutions according to the institutions' own protocols. For TCRbeta analysis, collaborators shipped samples in one of three forms: frozen whole blood, isolated PBMCs, or DNA extracted from either of those sample types. Trimming at the junction amounts to 4 bases on V and 7 bases on J, and the germline ends lie 15 bases apart. The CDR3 starts with the cysteine, ends with the phenylalanine, and has 13 residues. Here the CDR3 DNA is all that survives: 39 bases in frame from base 1. CDR1 SGDLS and CDR2 YYNGEE are derived from the germline V gene. As for this clone: Its antigen has not been determined. Base qualities are not provided; no much larger clone lies one nucleotide away.

Sequences were obtained from peripheral blood. The clonotype comes from a woman in her thirties or forties who had recovered from COVID-19. The chain was built from TRBV9 and TRBJ2-7; the D segment cannot be called with confidence. The CDR3 in this case is CASSPRPPREQYF. The nucleotides are TGTGCCAGCAGCCCCCGCCCCCCACGGGAGCAGTACTTC.